These 19 T cell receptor beta chains were all obtained from the same sample, sequenced in a study of T cells in narcolepsy. Using immunoSEQ multiplex PCR, the repertoire was profiled, and TCRdb retains in-frame clones only, with some absent. The sample lists approximately 26,000 clones, more than 65% occurring once. Sequenced sample: memory (CD45RA-) CD4+ T cells from blood. The receptors were gathered from a human donor in good health.

The CDR3 region is CASSWGQGANNEQFF. The DNA of the CDR3 is TGTGCCAGCAGTTGGGGACAGGGGGCGAATAATGAGCAGTTCTTC. This chain uses TRBV6-6 with TRBJ2-1; 12 bases are a match to TRBD1. The germline V gene encodes CDR1 MNHNY and CDR2 SVGAGI (reference sequence). The CDR3 has 15 amino acids. The trim removed 4 bases at V and 7 bases at J, leaving 5 bases unmatched.

The chain joins TRBV2 to TRBJ2-1; D unresolved. CDR3 length equals 13 residues. Per germline, CDR1 SNHLY and CDR2 FYNNEI. V lost 8 bases, J lost 4 bases, and 12 bases lay in between. Here the CDR3 DNA reads TGTGCCAGCCGGTACTTAGTTTACAATGAGCAGTTCTTC. Translating gives CASRYLVYNEQFF.

The chain carries TRBV6-5 and TRBJ2-6, with no clear D. This CDR3 spans 15 amino acids. Germline-derived CDR1 and CDR2 are MNHEY and SVGAGI. With 5 bases removed from V and 0 bases from J, the gap between germline ends came to 8 bases. The CDR3 spells CASSPGPSGANVLTF. CDR3 bases: TGTGCCAGCAGTCCCGGCCCCTCTGGGGCCAACGTCCTGACTTTC.

The V call is TRBV9, the J call TRBJ2-7, with 7 bases that match TRBD1. After removal of 4 bases from V and 5 bases from J, the junction contained 12 bases not matched to a gene. Germline CDR1 and CDR2: SGDLS and YYNGEE. The CDR3 extends over 15 amino acids. The chain's CDR3 is CASSLALGTANEQYF. The CDR3 DNA reads as TGTGCCAGCAGCCTCGCGTTGGGGACAGCTAACGAGCAGTACTTC.

The V and J genes are TRBV6-8 and TRBJ1-3; D uncertain. Germline V lookup: CDR1 MNHGY, CDR2 SAAAGT. The length of the CDR3 is 16 residues. The V end was cut by 1 base, the J end by 0 bases, with 10 bases between. For the CDR3, the DNA is TGTGCCAGCAGTTACTTCGGGTCATTCTCTGGAAACACCATATATTTT. As protein: CASSYFGSFSGNTIYF.

J is TRBJ1-2 and V is TRBV29-1; a weak D match, TRBD1 (5 bases). Deletions cut 7 bases from V and 5 bases from J, with 11 bases between. Germline assignment: CDR1 SQVTM and CDR2 ANQGSEA. The CDR3 has 11 residues. CDR3 sequence (DNA): TGCAGCGCCTCGGGGCCATATGGCTACACCTTC. It encodes CSASGPYGYTF.

The chain has TRBV6-1 and TRBJ1-1; 8 bases line up with TRBD1. Germline CDR1 reads MNHNS; CDR2 reads SASEGT. The trim removed 6 bases at V and 5 bases at J, leaving 5 bases unmatched. This CDR3 spans 13 amino acids. This CDR3 is CASRQGAVTEAFF. DNA of the CDR3: TGTGCCAGCAGGCAGGGGGCGGTTACTGAAGCTTTCTTT.

There are a few counts of this clone. This chain links TRBV5-8 with TRBJ2-2; D assignment may be TRBD1 or TRBD2 (6 bases each). The V gene lost 5 bases and the J gene lost 2 bases, with 13 bases spanning the gap. CDR1 SGHTS and CDR2 YDEGEE come from the germline V gene. The CDR3 has 15 residues. The CDR3 DNA sequence: TGTGCCAGCAGTCCCGGGGGCAGAAACACCGGGGAGCTGTTTTTT. Protein: CASSPGGRNTGELFF.

The chain links TRBV19 to TRBJ2-1, with TRBD2 as a possible D gene (5 bases). This CDR3 region has 16 residues. V lost 1 base, J lost 0 bases, and 10 bases lay in between. Germline loops: CDR1 LNHDA, CDR2 SQIVND (reference sequence). In DNA, the CDR3 is TGTGCCAGTAGTATAGTCGGGGAAGGCTCCTACAATGAGCAGTTCTTC. Amino acids: CASSIVGEGSYNEQFF.

In DNA, the CDR3 is TGTGCCAGCAGCCAAGGGACAGGGGTTTTTGAAAAACTGTTTTTT. It translates to CASSQGTGVFEKLFF. The chain uses TRBV14 and TRBJ1-4; 9 bases match TRBD1. V lost 1 base, J lost 7 bases, and 4 bases stayed unmatched. The CDR3 extends over 15 amino acids. CDR1 SGHDN and CDR2 FVKESK come from the germline V gene.

The chain combines TRBV4-2 with TRBJ2-5; the match to TRBD2 covers 12 bases. V dropped 3 bases and J dropped 2; count of bases not matched to a gene: 1. Looked up from germline, CDR1 is LGHNA and CDR2 is YNFKEQ. The CDR3 length is 15 residues. The CDR3 nucleotides read TGTGCCAGCAGCCAGGGACTAGCGGGTCAAGAGACCCAGTACTTC. Its protein product is CASSQGLAGQETQYF.

The rearrangement uses TRBV20-1 and TRBJ1-2, with D unclear. The CDR3 is made up of 11 amino acids. Germline CDR1 is DFQATT and CDR2 is SNEGSKA (reference sequence). V lost 2 bases and J lost 12, with 13 bases in between. CDR3 region: CSARRDYGHTF. In nucleotides, the CDR3 is TGCAGTGCTAGACGAGATTACGGGCACACCTTC.

The chain employs TRBV4-1 and TRBJ2-4; D possibly matches TRBD1 or TRBD2 (6 bases each). Trimming cost V 1 base and J 3 bases, with 16 bases left between them. The CDR3 contains 17 residues. From germline, CDR1 is MGHRA and CDR2 YSYEKL. CDR3 loop: CASSQGPGAGVKNIQYF. The CDR3 bases are TGCGCCAGCAGCCAAGGCCCGGGGGCAGGGGTCAAAAACATTCAGTACTTC.

This clone occurred once. The chain is built from TRBV30 and TRBJ2-7; no reliable D call. V was shortened by 5 bases and J by 6 bases, with 11 bases between the two germline ends. CDR1 and CDR2 from the germline V gene are GTSNPN and SVGIG (reference sequence). This CDR3 has 11 residues. CDR3 in amino acids: CAWGSTVEQYF. For the CDR3, the DNA is TGTGCCTGGGGAAGTACGGTCGAGCAGTACTTC.

As concerns this clone: The identical CDR3 is also encoded by other nucleotide sequences in the sample. The chain has TRBV25-1 and TRBJ2-4; 7 bases map to TRBD1. With 2 bases clipped from V and 7 bases from J, the junction kept 5 bases outside the gene matches. Germline-derived CDR1 and CDR2 are MGHDK and SYGVNS. There are 14 residues in the CDR3. CDR3 amino acids: CASSEERTGNIQYF. CDR3 nucleotide sequence: TGTGCCAGCAGTGAAGAACGGACAGGTAACATTCAGTACTTC.

The rearrangement joins TRBV7-6 to TRBJ1-1, with D unresolved. Trimming took 1 base from V and 5 from J, leaving 11 bases between them. This CDR3 has 14 residues. Per the germline V gene, CDR1 is SGHVS and CDR2 is FNYEAQ. The CDR3 reads CASSLEGGRTEAFF. In DNA, the CDR3 is TGTGCCAGCAGCTTAGAAGGCGGAAGGACTGAAGCTTTCTTT.

This clone was picked up a small number of times. The CDR3 DNA reads as TGTGCCAGCACGGGGGTAAACACTGAAGCTTTCTTT. This encodes CASTGVNTEAFF. The chain has TRBV28 and TRBJ1-1; D is perhaps TRBD1 (5 bases). Trimming removed 7 bases from V and 2 bases from J, with 8 bases in between. The CDR3 has 12 amino acids. CDR1 and CDR2 from the germline V gene are MDHEN and SYDVKM. The full variable domain, completed using reference TRBV28 and TRBJ1-1, is DVKVTQSSRYLVKRTGEKVFLECVQDMDHENMFWYRQDPGLGLRLIYFSYDVKMKEKGDIPEGYSVSREKKERFSLILESASTNQTSMYLCASTGVNTEAFFGQGTRLTVV.

The chain links TRBV7-2 to TRBJ1-2, with 7 bases identical to TRBD1. Germline V lookup: CDR1 SGHTA, CDR2 FQGNSA. The CDR3 extends over 14 amino acids. The V and J ends lost 5 bases and 13 bases, in that order; junction bases with no gene match: 16. The CDR3 region is CASSLKYKGAVVTF. The CDR3 nucleotides read TGTGCCAGCAGCCTTAAATATAAGGGGGCGGTTGTCACCTTC. Based on the CDR3 plus reference TRBV7-2 and TRBJ1-2, the full variable domain is GAGVSQSPSNKVTEKGKDVELRCDPISGHTALYWYRQSLGQGLEFLIYFQGNSAPDKSGLPSDRFSAERTGGSVSTLTIQRTQQEDSAVYLCASSLKYKGAVVTFGSGTRLTVV.

The rearrangement uses TRBV5-1 and TRBJ2-2; D remains ambiguous. Trimming left V 0 bases short and J 3 bases short, with 9 bases between. CDR1 SGHRS and CDR2 YFSETQ come from the germline V gene. This CDR3 is 15 amino acids long. CDR3 residues: CASSLGVPDTGELFF. DNA of the CDR3: TGCGCCAGCAGCTTGGGAGTTCCGGACACCGGGGAGCTGTTTTTT.